These 26 T cell receptor beta chains originate from one sample sequenced in a study of shared clonotypes between healthy human individuals. Assay used: immunoSEQ multiplex PCR; TCRdb lists only in-frame clones, some missing. The sample has some 2,500,000 clones; approximately 90% are singletons. Sample: naive CD4+ T cells from PBMCs. Subset here: CD45RA+ positively selected. The receptors were gathered from a man aged 18 to 35 in good health. Some clones in this sample may be carry-over from other donors' samples.

The chain is built from TRBV11-2 and TRBJ1-2; TRBD1 agrees at 8 bases. V gave up 1 base and J gave up 6 bases; unmatched junction bases: 13. The germline V gene encodes CDR1 SGHAT and CDR2 FQNNGV. The CDR3 consists of 17 residues. For the CDR3, the DNA is TGTGCCAGCAGCTTAGGGGCCGGAACAGGGGGGCGTAATGGCTACACCTTC. Protein: CASSLGAGTGGRNGYTF.

This chain uses TRBV5-1 with TRBJ1-6, with 8 bases that match TRBD1. The CDR3 extends over 15 amino acids. Germline V gives CDR1 SGHRS, CDR2 YFSETQ. With 2 bases clipped from V and 5 bases from J, the junction kept 3 bases outside the gene matches. CDR3 sequence: CASSFGTGDNSPLHF. The CDR3 DNA reads TGCGCCAGCAGCTTTGGGACAGGAGATAATTCACCCCTCCACTTT.

As regards this clone: The sample contains more than one DNA sequence encoding this CDR3. The chain is built from TRBV18 and TRBJ2-1, with TRBD2 matching over 11 bases. With V trimmed by 3 bases and J by 3 bases, 1 base remained unmatched. Germline lookup yields CDR1 KGHSH and CDR2 LQKENI. The CDR3 contains 15 residues. This chain's CDR3 is CASSPGTSGYNEQFF. DNA for the CDR3: TGTGCCAGCTCACCGGGGACTAGCGGCTACAATGAGCAGTTCTTC.

The CDR3 sequence: CSGAGGADTQYF. The CDR3 bases are TGCAGCGGAGCGGGAGGAGCAGATACGCAGTATTTT. The V gene is TRBV29-1, the J gene TRBJ2-3, with TRBD2 matching 9 bases. CDR1 and CDR2 (germline): SQVTM, ANQGSEA. This CDR3 is 12 amino acids long. The junction had 3 bases not matched to a gene; V was cut back by 7 bases and J by 4 bases.

The gene calls are TRBV19 and TRBJ2-3; a weak D match, TRBD2 (6 bases). Germline V gene sequence: CDR1 LNHDA, CDR2 SQIVND (reference sequence). The CDR3 contains 12 residues. The germline V and J ends were trimmed by 3 bases and 10 bases, with 11 bases remaining between them. The CDR3 sequence is CASSMGGKAQYF. The CDR3 DNA reads TGTGCCAGTAGTATGGGGGGAAAGGCGCAGTATTTT.

Comment on this clone: The same CDR3 is also encoded by other DNA sequences in this sample. The genes are TRBV7-9 and TRBJ1-4; D unclear. Germline CDR1 and CDR2: SEHNR and FQNEAQ (reference sequence). Trimming stripped 3 bases from V and 7 bases from J, with 6 bases between. The CDR3 is made up of 12 amino acids. CDR3 in amino acids: CASSLGGEKLFF. The CDR3 nucleotides are TGTGCCAGCAGCTTGGGCGGTGAAAAACTGTTTTTT.

The gene calls are TRBV5-5 and TRBJ1-4; D perhaps matches TRBD1 (5 bases). The CDR3 loop spans 16 amino acids. Germline values: CDR1 SGHKS, CDR2 YYEKEE (reference sequence). V dropped 0 bases and J dropped 0 bases, with 9 bases sitting between them. CDR3 nucleotide sequence: TGTGCCAGCAGCTTGGGACAGTTTGCAACTAATGAAAAACTGTTTTTT. The encoded protein is CASSLGQFATNEKLFF.

This chain joins TRBV29-1 and TRBJ2-5; D is unresolved. Germline lookup yields CDR1 SQVTM and CDR2 ANQGSEA. V dropped 3 bases and J dropped 4 bases, with 6 bases sitting between them. The CDR3 has 11 amino acids. The CDR3 spells CSVDPGETQYF. The CDR3 coding sequence is TGCAGCGTTGATCCAGGAGAGACCCAGTACTTC.

The chain links TRBV19 to TRBJ1-2; 7 positions match TRBD1. With V trimmed by 3 bases and J by 8 bases, 6 bases remained unmatched. The CDR3 consists of 13 residues. Germline V gives CDR1 LNHDA, CDR2 SQIVND (reference sequence). The CDR3 DNA reads as TGTGCCAGTAGTATCGACAGGGCGATCGGCTACACCTTC. It codes for CASSIDRAIGYTF.

This clone has a single count. The chain recombines TRBV6-6 with TRBJ2-2; D is possibly TRBD1 (7 bases). V was cut by 2 bases and J by 3 bases, with 13 bases left in between. CDR3 length equals 16 residues. Germline V CDR1 and CDR2: MNHNY, SVGAGI (reference sequence). The CDR3 here is CASSYRQGGDTGELFF. CDR3 bases: TGTGCCAGCAGTTACCGACAGGGAGGCGACACCGGGGAGCTGTTTTTT.

The chain combines TRBV4-1 with TRBJ2-1; 14 bases are a match to TRBD2. V was pared by 4 bases and J by 7 bases, with 9 bases of the junction left unmatched. The CDR3 is made up of 17 amino acids. CDR1 and CDR2 from the germline V gene are MGHRA and YSYEKL. CDR3 in amino acids: CASSPPSGTSGRNEQFF. As DNA, the CDR3 is TGCGCCAGCAGCCCCCCCTCCGGGACTAGCGGGAGAAATGAGCAGTTCTTC.

J is TRBJ2-1 and V is TRBV5-1, with 9 bases lining up with TRBD2. Unmatched junction bases numbered 8, after V lost 2 bases and J lost 5 bases. Germline V lookup: CDR1 SGHRS, CDR2 YFSETQ. CDR3 length equals 16 residues. In DNA form, the CDR3 reads TGCGCCAGCAGCTTTTCGCGGGCTAGCGGGAACAATGAGCAGTTCTTC. This encodes CASSFSRASGNNEQFF.

The rearrangement joins TRBV19 to TRBJ2-7; 11 nucleotides align to TRBD2. Germline V gene lookup returns CDR1 LNHDA and CDR2 SQIVND (reference sequence). With V trimmed by 9 bases and J by 2 bases, 6 bases remained unmatched. The CDR3 is 14 amino acids. As DNA, the CDR3 is TGTGCCAGGATAGCGGGAGGGCCCCCCTACGAGCAGTACTTC. Its translation: CARIAGGPPYEQYF. The whole variable domain, remainder taken from reference TRBV19 and TRBJ2-7, is DGGITQSPKYLFRKEGQNVTLSCEQNLNHDAMYWYRQDPGQGLRLIYYSQIVNDFQKGDIAEGYSVSREKKESFPLTVTSAQKNPTAFYLCARIAGGPPYEQYFGPGTRLTVT.

V gene TRBV5-4 combines with J gene TRBJ1-5; D not resolved. V was cut by 2 bases and J by 0 bases, with 9 bases left in between. Germline values: CDR1 SGHNT, CDR2 YYREEE (reference sequence). The CDR3 runs 15 residues. The CDR3 loop is CASSLRGDSNQPQHF. DNA of the CDR3: TGTGCCAGCAGCTTACGCGGGGATAGCAATCAGCCCCAGCATTTT.

V is TRBV7-3 and J is TRBJ1-1; possible D gene TRBD1, 6 bases. Germline V gene data show CDR1 as SGHTA and CDR2 as FQGTGA. With 3 bases removed from V and 1 base from J, the gap between germline ends came to 12 bases. The CDR3 loop spans 15 amino acids. In DNA, the CDR3 is TGTGCCAGCAGCTTCGACAGGATACCGAACACTGAAGCTTTCTTT. Its protein product is CASSFDRIPNTEAFF.

The chain combines TRBV23-1 with TRBJ1-5; 8 bases match TRBD1. TRBV23-1 is an open reading frame whose function is uncertain. The CDR3 spans 15 residues. With 4 bases clipped from V and 6 bases from J, the junction kept 8 bases outside the gene matches. DNA of the CDR3: TGCGCCAGCAGTCTTTCCGGACAGGGAGCTCAGCCCCAGCATTTT. It specifies CASSLSGQGAQPQHF.

This chain joins TRBV5-1 and TRBJ2-5; 9 bases fit TRBD2. This CDR3 is built from 16 residues. Trimming at V came to 3 bases and at J to 5 bases, leaving 11 bases not matched to a gene. The germline V gene has CDR1 SGHRS and CDR2 YFSETQ. CDR3 region: CASSWTPRGGEETQYF. The CDR3 region has the DNA TGCGCCAGCAGCTGGACCCCGCGGGGGGGTGAGGAGACCCAGTACTTC.

This clone was seen a single time. This sequence joins TRBV5-1 and TRBJ1-4, with D possibly being TRBD1 (5 bases). The CDR3 extends over 15 amino acids. Per the germline V gene, CDR1 is SGHRS and CDR2 is YFSETQ. V was clipped by 4 bases and J by 0 bases, with 10 bases between them. Written as DNA, the CDR3 is TGCGCCAGCAGCGGCTCGACAGCAACTAATGAAAAACTGTTTTTT. It encodes CASSGSTATNEKLFF.

The chain links TRBV19 to TRBJ1-3; possible D gene TRBD1, 5 bases. Trimming removed 3 bases at V and 0 bases at J, with 6 bases between. The CDR3 is 14 amino acids. CDR1 is LNHDA and CDR2 is SQIVND in the germline V gene (reference sequence). CDR3 loop: CASSMGGSGNTIYF. The CDR3 DNA reads TGTGCCAGTAGTATGGGGGGCTCTGGAAACACCATATATTTT.

Details on this clone: Other DNA sequences of this sample code for an identical CDR3. The V and J genes are TRBV7-9 and TRBJ2-3; D possibly corresponds to TRBD1 (5 bases). This CDR3 is built from 12 residues. V lost 3 bases and J 4 bases, leaving 5 bases between the germline ends. From germline, CDR1 is SEHNR and CDR2 FQNEAQ (reference sequence). CDR3 nucleotides: TGTGCCAGCAGCTTGGGGCCAGATACGCAGTATTTT. This gives the protein CASSLGPDTQYF.

The rearrangement joins TRBV6-1 to TRBJ2-2, with TRBD1 matching 11 bases. Trimming at V came to 4 bases and at J to 4 bases, leaving 5 bases not matched to a gene. This CDR3 contains 16 residues. From germline, CDR1 is MNHNS and CDR2 SASEGT. CDR3 nucleotides: TGTGCCAGCAGTGCCCCGGGACAGGGGGGCACCGGGGAGCTGTTTTTT. Translating gives CASSAPGQGGTGELFF.

The chain carries TRBV2 and TRBJ2-1; the match to TRBD2 covers 12 bases. The trim removed 8 bases at V and 0 bases at J, leaving 2 bases unmatched. The V gene's germline CDR1 is SNHLY and CDR2 FYNNEI. The CDR3 runs to 15 residues. In nucleotides, the CDR3 is TGTGCCAGCCTAGCGGGGGGGGCCTCCTACAATGAGCAGTTCTTC. This sequence encodes CASLAGGASYNEQFF.

V is TRBV7-9 and J is TRBJ2-4; possible D gene TRBD1, 5 bases. V gave up 2 bases and J gave up 2 bases, with 22 bases separating them. Germline CDR1 SEHNR, CDR2 FQNEAQ (reference sequence). There are 19 residues in the CDR3. CDR3 amino acids: CASSLTPTQGTRTKNIQYF. As DNA, the CDR3 is TGTGCCAGCAGCTTAACTCCTACTCAGGGAACCCGGACCAAAAACATTCAGTACTTC.

The rearrangement uses TRBV9 and TRBJ2-1; no clear D. V was shortened by 0 bases and J by 8 bases, with 6 bases between the two germline ends. The CDR3 spans 12 residues. CDR1 SGDLS and CDR2 YYNGEE come from the germline V gene. The CDR3 nucleotides read TGTGCCAGCAGCGTAGACCTACATGAGCAGTTCTTC. This gives the protein CASSVDLHEQFF.

The J gene is TRBJ2-7, the V gene TRBV10-3; possibly TRBD1 or TRBD2 for D (5 bases each). V was pared by 9 bases and J by 3 bases, with 12 bases between. Germline V gene lookup returns CDR1 ENHRY and CDR2 SYGVKD. The CDR3 is 12 amino acids. The CDR3 nucleotides are TGTGCCATGAGGGACGGAGGCTACGAGCAGTACTTC. It specifies CAMRDGGYEQYF.

This chain uses TRBV28 with TRBJ2-2, with D perhaps TRBD2 (6 bases). The V end was cut by 5 bases, the J end by 3 bases, with 13 bases between. CDR3 size: 15 residues. The germline V gene has CDR1 MDHEN and CDR2 SYDVKM. CDR3 nucleotides: TGTGCCAGCAGTCCGTCGACGGGGGACACCGGGGAGCTGTTTTTT. Translating it yields CASSPSTGDTGELFF.